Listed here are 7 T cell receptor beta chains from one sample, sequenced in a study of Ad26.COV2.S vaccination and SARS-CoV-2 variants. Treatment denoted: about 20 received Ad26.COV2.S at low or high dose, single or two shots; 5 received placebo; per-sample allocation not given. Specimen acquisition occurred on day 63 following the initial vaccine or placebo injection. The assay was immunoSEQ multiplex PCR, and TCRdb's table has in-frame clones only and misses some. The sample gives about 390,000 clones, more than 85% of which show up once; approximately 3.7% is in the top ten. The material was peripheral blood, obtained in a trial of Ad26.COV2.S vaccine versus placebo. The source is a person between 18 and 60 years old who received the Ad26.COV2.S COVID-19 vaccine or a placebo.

The chain's CDR3 is CSVRPAGELYEQYF. In DNA, the CDR3 is TGCAGCGTTCGGCCAGCGGGGGAATTATACGAGCAGTACTTC. V usage is TRBV29-1 and J usage is TRBJ2-7; 8 bases are a match to TRBD2. J gave up 4 bases and V 5 bases, and 10 bases lay outside the gene matches. This CDR3 has 14 residues. Germline V gene lookup returns CDR1 SQVTM and CDR2 ANQGSEA.

The chain's CDR3 is CASSLPPGPLHF. DNA for the CDR3: TGTGCCAGCAGTCTCCCCCCCGGCCCCCTCCACTTT. The chain couples TRBV27 to TRBJ1-6, with D unresolved. Trimming took off 5 bases at V and 13 bases at J, with 12 bases between the two ends. Looked up from germline, CDR1 is MNHEY and CDR2 is SMNVEV (reference sequence). The CDR3 spans 12 residues.

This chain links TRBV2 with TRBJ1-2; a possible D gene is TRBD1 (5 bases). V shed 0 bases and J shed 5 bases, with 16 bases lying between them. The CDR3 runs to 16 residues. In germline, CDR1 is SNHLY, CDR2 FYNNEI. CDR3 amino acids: CASSEAGAALWYGYTF. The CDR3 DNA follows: TGTGCCAGCAGTGAAGCAGGGGCAGCGCTTTGGTATGGCTACACCTTC. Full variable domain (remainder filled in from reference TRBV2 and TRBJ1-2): EPEVTQTPSHQVTQMGQEVILRCVPISNHLYFYWYRQILGQKVEFLVSFYNNEISEKSEIFDDQFSVERPDGSNFTLKIRSTKLEDSAMYFCASSEAGAALWYGYTFGSGTRLTVV.

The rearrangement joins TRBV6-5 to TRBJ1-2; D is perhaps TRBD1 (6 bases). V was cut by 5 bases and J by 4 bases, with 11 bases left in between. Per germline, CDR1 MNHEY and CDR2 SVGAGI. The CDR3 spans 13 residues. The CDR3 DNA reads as TGTGCCAGCAGTCGAGGGGGGAGCTATGGCTACACCTTC. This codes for CASSRGGSYGYTF.

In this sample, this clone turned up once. This CDR3 reads CASSTLDRETEAFF. CDR3 bases: TGTGCCAGCAGCACCCTAGACAGAGAAACTGAAGCTTTCTTT. V and J are TRBV7-6 and TRBJ1-1; a possible D gene is TRBD1 (5 bases). Germline CDR1 reads SGHVS; CDR2 reads FNYEAQ. V was trimmed by 5 bases and J by 5 bases, leaving 15 bases between them. The length of the CDR3 is 14 residues.

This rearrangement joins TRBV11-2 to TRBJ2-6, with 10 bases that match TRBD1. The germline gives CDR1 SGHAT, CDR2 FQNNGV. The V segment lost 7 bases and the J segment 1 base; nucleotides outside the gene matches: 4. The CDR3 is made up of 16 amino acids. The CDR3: CASNRDRGSGANVLTF. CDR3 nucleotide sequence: TGTGCCAGCAACCGGGACAGGGGATCTGGGGCCAACGTCCTGACTTTC.

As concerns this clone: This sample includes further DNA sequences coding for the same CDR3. The CDR3 protein is CASSLSQTDTQYF. Written as DNA, the CDR3 is TGTGCCAGCAGTTTATCCCAGACAGATACGCAGTATTTT. V usage is TRBV28 and J usage is TRBJ2-3; unclear D gene. The CDR3 totals 13 residues. The V end lost 1 base, the J end lost 3 bases, and 5 bases lay between the germline ends. Germline assignment: CDR1 MDHEN and CDR2 SYDVKM.